This TCR beta chain is drawn from a study of blood T cell repertoires in COVID-19. Study information: Samples of COVID-19 (acute and convalescent) were obtained from the United States, Italy and Spain.

Sequencing used immunoSEQ multiplex PCR; TCRdb keeps in-frame clones, though not all of them. The sample lists 220,000 or so clones; 70% to 90% were seen once. Seattle patient enrollment occurred during active infection, with longitudinal follow-up thereafter. V lost 3 bases to trimming and J lost 2 bases; unmatched junction nucleotides: 8. The CDR3 loop spans 16 amino acids. Germline CDR1 reads MNHEY; CDR2 reads SMNVEV (reference sequence). The origin of this receptor is a woman aged 50 to 60 with COVID-19, enrolled during active disease. Sequenced sample: peripheral blood. The V gene is TRBV27, the J gene TRBJ2-3, with 7 bases aligning to TRBD2. In DNA, the CDR3 is TGTGCCAGCAGTTTGGCTGGGAGGGTCCCCACAGATACGCAGTATTTT. This codes for CASSLAGRVPTDTQYF.